The 32 T cell receptor beta chains listed next were all sequenced from one sample in a study of molecular identifiers for immune sequencing clone quantification. Using its own MiXCR run on the PCR reads, TCRdb lists one record per CDR3 protein. The data hold about 640,000 distinct CDR3 sequences, with approximately 20% observed a single time. Sequencing was done on a sample of naive CD8+ T cells from blood, with Jurkat cell RNA spiked in. Sample subset: FACS-sorted CD8+CD4-CCR7+CD45RA+ naive T cells. Receptors originate from a human donor in good health. Some libraries in this study had Jurkat cell RNA spiked in.

This clonotype has ten or more counts. The chain joins TRBV27 to TRBJ1-1, with 7 nucleotides matching TRBD1. J was trimmed by 11 bases and V by 8 bases; bases with no gene match: 20. This CDR3 has 15 amino acids. Germline V lookup: CDR1 MNHEY, CDR2 SMNVEV (reference sequence). CDR3 nucleotide sequence: TGTGCCAGCTCCACCGACAGGGATCCTCAAGAGCGGGCTTTCTTT. Translated, it gives CASSTDRDPQERAFF.

This chain uses TRBV6-5 with TRBJ2-7; maybe TRBD1 (6 bases). The ends were cut back, 6 bases at V and 2 bases at J, with 14 bases in the middle. This CDR3 is built from 14 residues. CDR1 and CDR2 (germline): MNHEY, SVGAGI. The CDR3 coding sequence is TGTGCCAGCAGCCACCGGGACACTCCCTACGAGCAGTACTTC. Translating gives CASSHRDTPYEQYF.

The gene calls are TRBV19 and TRBJ1-5; D gene unclear. This CDR3 spans 13 amino acids. The germline V gene encodes CDR1 LNHDA and CDR2 SQIVND (reference sequence). Trimming stripped 3 bases from V and 3 bases from J, with 6 bases between. CDR3 DNA sequence: TGTGCCAGTAGTATTTCTGACAATCAGCCCCAGCATTTT. Translating it yields CASSISDNQPQHF.

Note on this clonotype: A much larger clone differs by one base, so this may be a read error. The V gene is TRBV4-1, the J gene TRBJ1-5; no definite D call. The CDR3 runs 16 residues. The V gene's germline CDR1 is MGHRA and CDR2 YSYEKL. CDR3 coding DNA: TGCGCCAGCAGCCAAGATGGGTCAGGTGAAAGTCAGCCCCGGCATTTT. Its protein product is CASSQDGSGESQPRHF.

This clonotype was seen ten or more times. The rearrangement uses TRBV12-3 or TRBV12-4 and TRBJ2-3; TRBD2 aligns across 8 bases. V lost 3 bases, J lost 4 bases, and 6 bases stayed unmatched. The CDR3 contains 15 residues. CDR3 coding DNA: TGTGCCAGCAGTTTTACGGCGGGGGGCGCAGATACGCAGTATTTT. This codes for CASSFTAGGADTQYF.

The rearrangement links TRBV30 to TRBJ2-5, with D possibly being TRBD1 (7 bases). Looked up from germline, CDR1 is GTSNPN and CDR2 is SVGIG (reference sequence). V dropped 7 bases and J dropped 5 bases, with 17 bases sitting between them. The CDR3 covers 13 residues. The CDR3 loop is CALQGEAAETQYF. Written as DNA, the CDR3 is TGTGCCTTGCAGGGGGAGGCTGCTGAGACCCAGTACTTC.

This clonotype was detected many times. The chain employs TRBV5-1 and TRBJ2-7; TRBD1 might be the D (6 bases). This CDR3 spans 12 amino acids. Germline V gives CDR1 SGHRS, CDR2 YFSETQ. Trimming took 4 bases from V and 6 from J, leaving 11 bases between them. The CDR3 sequence: CASSDTGSEQYF. The CDR3 nucleotides are TGCGCCAGCAGCGACACAGGGTCCGAGCAGTACTTC.

This chain uses TRBV9 with TRBJ2-7; tentatively, D is TRBD1 or TRBD2 (5 bases each). Germline V gene data show CDR1 as SGDLS and CDR2 as YYNGEE. CDR3 size: 14 residues. The germline V and J ends were trimmed by 4 bases and 0 bases, with 11 bases remaining between them. The CDR3 nucleotides are TGTGCCAGCAGCCCGGGACCCATCTCCTACGAGCAGTACTTC. It encodes CASSPGPISYEQYF. The variable domain in full, with the rest retrieved from reference TRBV9 and TRBJ2-7, is DSGVTQTPKHLITATGQRVTLRCSPRSGDLSVYWYQQSLDQGLQFLIQYYNGEERAKGNILERFSAQQFPDLHSELNLSSLELGDSALYFCASSPGPISYEQYFGPGTRLTVT.

This clonotype was observed at least ten times. The V call is TRBV20-1, the J call TRBJ1-4; maybe TRBD1 (6 bases). Between the trimmed V and J ends, which lost 6 bases and 4 bases, there was a span of 21 bases. This CDR3 has 16 residues. CDR1 and CDR2 from the germline V gene are DFQATT and SNEGSKA (reference sequence). The CDR3 spells CSAIQGFETDNEKLFF. The DNA of the CDR3 is TGCAGTGCCATACAGGGTTTCGAAACGGATAATGAAAAACTGTTTTTT.

As to this clonotype: An end of the junction does not agree with germline; a read error may underlie this. The genes are TRBV5-1 and TRBJ2-7; a possible D gene is TRBD1 (5 bases). CDR1 and CDR2 from the germline V gene are SGHRS and YFSETQ. This CDR3 spans 13 amino acids. The DNA of the CDR3 is TGCGCCGGCAGCTTGGCCAGGGACTACGAGCAGTACTTC. Protein product: CAGSLARDYEQYF. The variable domain in full, completed from reference TRBV5-1 and TRBJ2-7, reads KAGVTQTPRYLIKTRGQQVTLSCSPISGHRSVSWYQQTPGQGLQFLFEYFSETQRNKGNFPGRFSGRQFSNSRSEMNVSTLELGDSALYLCAGSLARDYEQYFGPGTRLTVT.

This clonotype occurred many times. The gene calls are TRBV6-2 or TRBV6-3 and TRBJ2-7; D perhaps matches TRBD1 (6 bases). There are 15 residues in the CDR3. CDR1 is MNHEY, CDR2 SVGEGT, per germline. Trimming removed 8 bases at V and 0 bases at J, with 17 bases between. The CDR3 sequence is CASSNYRDPSYEQYF. The CDR3 region has the DNA TGTGCCAGCTCAAATTACAGGGACCCCTCCTACGAGCAGTACTTC.

Points on this clonotype: A much larger clonotype is one base distant, so this may be a read error. The chain couples TRBV20-1 to TRBJ2-3, with no clear D. Per the germline V gene, CDR1 is DFQATT and CDR2 is SNEGSKA (reference sequence). The CDR3 totals 16 residues. The V gene lost 0 bases and the J gene lost 2 bases, with 15 bases spanning the gap. Here the CDR3 reads CSARDYNLETTDTQYF. DNA of the CDR3: TGCAGTGCTAGAGATTATAACTTGGAGACCACAGATACGCAGTATTTT.

In its sample, this clonotype was seen a few times. The chain recombines TRBV20-1 with TRBJ1-5; TRBD1 is a possible D gene (6 bases). Germline CDR1 DFQATT, CDR2 SNEGSKA (reference sequence). Trimming cost V 4 bases and J 8 bases, with 18 bases left between them. The CDR3 extends over 14 amino acids. This CDR3 is CSAISVGGDEPQHF. The CDR3 region has the DNA TGCAGTGCTATCTCAGTGGGGGGCGACGAGCCCCAGCATTTT.

This clonotype was found a few times. The chain has TRBV19 and TRBJ2-7; TRBD2 matches 8 bases. With 5 bases clipped from V and 2 bases from J, the junction kept 8 bases outside the gene matches. In germline, CDR1 is LNHDA, CDR2 SQIVND (reference sequence). There are 15 residues in the CDR3. CDR3 DNA: TGTGCCAGTAGTCTATCTAGCGGGTTTACCTACGAGCAGTACTTC. Translation gives CASSLSSGFTYEQYF.

This sequence joins TRBV6-5 and TRBJ1-1; TRBD1 might be the D (5 bases). Germline CDR1 MNHEY, CDR2 SVGAGI. V was trimmed by 6 bases and J by 5 bases, leaving 16 bases between them. The CDR3 is 14 amino acids. CDR3 loop: CASSPQGGGTEAFF. For the CDR3, the DNA is TGTGCCAGCAGCCCTCAGGGTGGAGGTACTGAAGCTTTCTTT.

Remarks on this clonotype: This could be a read error, since a much larger clone is one nucleotide away. The J gene is TRBJ2-7, the V gene TRBV10-3; D possibly corresponds to TRBD2 (6 bases). Between the trimmed V and J ends, which lost 11 bases and 9 bases, there was a span of 17 bases. Per germline, CDR1 ENHRY and CDR2 SYGVKD. The CDR3 has 11 residues. CDR3 sequence (DNA): TGTGCCTTGGGGGAGGCCAGGGTGCAGTACTTC. It encodes CALGEARVQYF.

This clonotype appeared many times. This chain connects TRBV3-1 to TRBJ2-4; D unresolved. The V and J ends lost 5 bases and 9 bases respectively, with 5 bases between them. There are 10 residues in the CDR3. Germline CDR1 reads LGHDT; CDR2 reads YNNKEL (reference sequence). DNA for the CDR3: TGTGCCAGCAGCAATGGCATTCAGTACTTC. The encoded protein is CASSNGIQYF.

Of note for this clonotype: A much bigger clone sits one base away, suggesting this may be a read error. The CDR3 sequence is CASSVSEGTDTQYF. CDR3 in DNA: TGTGCCAGTAGTGTAAGCGAAGGCACAGATACGCAGTATTTT. The chain carries TRBV19 and TRBJ2-3, with D unresolved. Germline V gene sequence: CDR1 LNHDA, CDR2 SQIVND (reference sequence). The CDR3 sequence is 14 residues long. V lost 5 bases to trimming and J lost 1 base, with 10 bases between them.

This clonotype has more than one count but fewer than ten. J is TRBJ2-2 and V is TRBV11-2; the match to TRBD2 covers 7 bases. J was trimmed by 2 bases and V by 6 bases; bases with no gene match: 6. This CDR3 comprises 15 residues. Per germline, CDR1 SGHAT and CDR2 FQNNGV. The CDR3 sequence is CASRSLAENTGELFF. CDR3 nucleotides: TGTGCCAGCAGGTCGCTAGCGGAAAACACCGGGGAGCTGTTTTTT.

This clonotype was recorded at least ten times. This rearrangement joins TRBV27 to TRBJ1-5; D gene uncertain. Trimming took 5 bases from V and 5 from J, leaving 16 bases between them. Germline V CDR1 and CDR2: MNHEY, SMNVEV (reference sequence). This CDR3 spans 15 amino acids. As DNA, the CDR3 is TGTGCCAGCAGTCTAGGCGGAGACTACTATCAGCCCCAGCATTTT. Protein product: CASSLGGDYYQPQHF.

This clonotype was found a few times. The chain couples TRBV28 to TRBJ2-1; 12 nucleotides align to TRBD2. CDR1 MDHEN and CDR2 SYDVKM come from the germline V gene. The CDR3 has 15 residues. J lost 7 bases, V lost 2 bases, and 3 bases had no gene match. The CDR3 sequence: CASSLLLAGGNEQFF. CDR3 coding DNA: TGTGCCAGCAGTTTACTACTAGCGGGAGGTAATGAGCAGTTCTTC.

This clonotype came up a few times. This rearrangement joins TRBV6-2 or TRBV6-3 to TRBJ2-5; 7 bases agree with TRBD1. V dropped 5 bases and J dropped 5; count of bases not matched to a gene: 8. CDR3 length: 14 residues. Germline values: CDR1 MNHEY, CDR2 SVGEGT. CDR3 nucleotide sequence: TGTGCCAGCAGTCCAACGACAGGGCTGGAGACCCAGTACTTC. Protein sequence: CASSPTTGLETQYF.

Ten or more counts support this clonotype. The rearrangement joins TRBV29-1 to TRBJ1-1; 7 bases align to TRBD1. Germline CDR1 SQVTM, CDR2 ANQGSEA. This CDR3 has 12 amino acids. V shed 5 bases and J 5 bases; nucleotides not matched to a gene: 5. This CDR3 reads CSVYKQGTEAFF. The DNA of the CDR3 is TGCAGCGTTTATAAACAGGGGACTGAAGCTTTCTTT.

This clonotype was counted ten times or more. The chain combines TRBV4-3 with TRBJ2-7; TRBD1 matches 10 bases. The CDR3 spans 14 residues. The V gene's germline CDR1 is LGHNA and CDR2 YSLEER. V dropped 4 bases and J dropped 6; count of bases not matched to a gene: 6. The CDR3 here is CASSPGQGLFEQYF. The CDR3 nucleotides read TGCGCCAGCAGCCCGGGACAGGGGCTCTTCGAGCAGTACTTC.

This clonotype was recorded at least ten times. J is TRBJ2-3 and V is TRBV12-3 or TRBV12-4; maybe TRBD2 (6 bases). CDR3 size: 14 residues. The germline V and J ends were trimmed by 2 bases and 10 bases, with 16 bases remaining between them. The CDR3 nucleotides read TGTGCCAGCAGTTTAAGCGATACGGGGACTGCGCAGTATTTT. Its translation: CASSLSDTGTAQYF.

This clonotype was detected ten times or more. For the CDR3, the DNA is TGCAGCGTTGAAGCGGGGGTGCAGTACTTC. Translation gives CSVEAGVQYF. V usage is TRBV29-1 and J usage is TRBJ2-7; tentatively, D is TRBD2 (6 bases). Trimming cost V 1 base and J 9 bases, with 7 bases left between them. The CDR3 has 10 residues. The germline CDR1 and CDR2 sequences are SQVTM and ANQGSEA.

This clonotype occurred many times. V usage is TRBV12-3 or TRBV12-4 and J usage is TRBJ2-7, with D perhaps matching TRBD1 or TRBD2 (6 bases each). The CDR3 consists of 12 residues. With 9 bases removed from V and 3 bases from J, the gap between germline ends came to 12 bases. This CDR3 reads CASKEGGYEQYF. CDR3 DNA sequence: TGTGCCAGTAAAGAGGGGGGCTACGAGCAGTACTTC.

This clonotype was seen repeatedly, ten times or more. The chain joins TRBV27 to TRBJ1-5; no definite D call. V was pared by 6 bases and J by 2 bases, with 8 bases between. The CDR3 has 13 residues. The germline V gene has CDR1 MNHEY and CDR2 SMNVEV (reference sequence). The DNA of the CDR3 is TGTGCCAGCAGATTGGCGGGCAATCAGCCCCAGCATTTT. As protein: CASRLAGNQPQHF.

This clonotype was counted many times. The CDR3 spells CASSRSSRLDQPQHF. As DNA, the CDR3 is TGTGCCAGCAGCCGTTCCTCGAGGTTAGATCAGCCCCAGCATTTT. J is TRBJ1-5 and V is TRBV7-8; D is uncertain. Per the germline V gene, CDR1 is SGHVS and CDR2 is FQNEAQ. The CDR3 is 15 residues long. V lost 5 bases to trimming and J lost 5 bases, with 16 bases between them.

The chain carries TRBV6-6 and TRBJ1-3; D is uncertain. The V end lost 4 bases, the J end lost 0 bases, and 16 bases lay between the germline ends. Germline V gives CDR1 MNHNY, CDR2 SVGAGI (reference sequence). This CDR3 region has 17 residues. The CDR3: CASSLHISKSSGNTIYF. DNA of the CDR3: TGTGCCAGCAGTTTGCATATCAGTAAGAGCTCTGGAAACACCATATATTTT.

This clonotype was observed at least ten times. The chain's CDR3 is CASRKGTGTGTDTQYF. In DNA form, the CDR3 reads TGTGCCAGCAGGAAAGGGACCGGGACAGGGACAGATACGCAGTATTTT. J is TRBJ2-3 and V is TRBV6-6; the match to TRBD1 covers 9 bases. Germline lookup yields CDR1 MNHNY and CDR2 SVGAGI (reference sequence). Trimming removed 6 bases from V and 3 bases from J; junction bases left unmatched: 10. The CDR3 sequence is 16 residues long.

In this sample, this clonotype turned up a few times. The chain uses TRBV6-2 or TRBV6-3 and TRBJ2-7; 14 positions match TRBD2. The ends lost 6 bases at V and 5 bases at J; junction bases unmatched: 6. Germline V gene sequence: CDR1 MNHEY, CDR2 SVGEGT. This CDR3 comprises 15 residues. In nucleotides, the CDR3 is TGTGCCAGCAGCTCTCCGGGACTAGCGGGGGACGAGCAGTACTTC. This sequence encodes CASSSPGLAGDEQYF.